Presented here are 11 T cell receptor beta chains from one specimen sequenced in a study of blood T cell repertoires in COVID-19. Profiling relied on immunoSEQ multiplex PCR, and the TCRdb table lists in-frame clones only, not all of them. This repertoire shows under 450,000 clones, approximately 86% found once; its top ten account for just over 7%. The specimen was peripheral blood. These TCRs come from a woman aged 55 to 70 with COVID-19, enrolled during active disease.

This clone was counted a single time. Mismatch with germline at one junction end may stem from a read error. CDR3 amino acids: CASSPGQGRLYF. CDR3 in DNA: TGTGCCAGCAGCCCGGGACAGGGCCGCCTCTACTTC. The rearrangement joins TRBV7-3 to TRBJ1-2, with 9 positions matching TRBD1. CDR1 and CDR2 from the germline V gene are SGHTA and FQGTGA. The CDR3 length is 12 residues.

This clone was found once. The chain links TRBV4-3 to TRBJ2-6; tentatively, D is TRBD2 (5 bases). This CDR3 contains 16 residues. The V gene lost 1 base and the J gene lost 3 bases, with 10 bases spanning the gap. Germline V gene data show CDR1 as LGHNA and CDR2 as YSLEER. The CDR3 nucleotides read TGCGCCAGCAGCCAAGGAGGAGGAGGTGGGGCCAACGTCCTGACTTTC. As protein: CASSQGGGGGANVLTF.

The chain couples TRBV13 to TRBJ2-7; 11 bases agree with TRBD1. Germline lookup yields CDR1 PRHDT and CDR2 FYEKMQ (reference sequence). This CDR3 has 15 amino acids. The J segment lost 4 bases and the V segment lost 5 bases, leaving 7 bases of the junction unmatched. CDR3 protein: CASSDRDRGVYEQYF. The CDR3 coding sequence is TGTGCCAGCAGCGACCGGGACAGGGGGGTGTACGAGCAGTACTTC.

CDR3 DNA: TGTGCCAGCAGTTTCGGACTAGCGTACCAAGAGACCCAGTACTTC. Amino acids: CASSFGLAYQETQYF. This chain uses TRBV11-2 with TRBJ2-5; 9 positions match TRBD2. Unmatched junction bases numbered 5, after V lost 6 bases and J lost 0 bases. Looked up from germline, CDR1 is SGHAT and CDR2 is FQNNGV. This CDR3 has 15 amino acids.

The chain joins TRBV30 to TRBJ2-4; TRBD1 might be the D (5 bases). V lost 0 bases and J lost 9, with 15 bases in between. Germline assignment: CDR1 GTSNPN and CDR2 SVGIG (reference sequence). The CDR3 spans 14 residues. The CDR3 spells CAWSVGAGVGIQYF. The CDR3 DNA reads TGTGCCTGGAGTGTAGGGGCAGGCGTGGGCATTCAGTACTTC.

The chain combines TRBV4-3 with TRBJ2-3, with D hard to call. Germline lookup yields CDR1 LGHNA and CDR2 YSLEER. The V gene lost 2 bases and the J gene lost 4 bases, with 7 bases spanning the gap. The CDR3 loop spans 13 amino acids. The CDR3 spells CASSQRRPDTQYF. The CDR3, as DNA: TGCGCCAGCAGCCAACGTCGTCCAGATACGCAGTATTTT.

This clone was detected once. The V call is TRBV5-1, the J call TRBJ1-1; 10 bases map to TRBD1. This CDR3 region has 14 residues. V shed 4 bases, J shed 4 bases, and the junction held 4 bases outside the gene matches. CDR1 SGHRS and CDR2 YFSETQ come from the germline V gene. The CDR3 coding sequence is TGCGCCAGCAGCATGGACAGGGGGGCCACTGAAGCTTTCTTT. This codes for CASSMDRGATEAFF.

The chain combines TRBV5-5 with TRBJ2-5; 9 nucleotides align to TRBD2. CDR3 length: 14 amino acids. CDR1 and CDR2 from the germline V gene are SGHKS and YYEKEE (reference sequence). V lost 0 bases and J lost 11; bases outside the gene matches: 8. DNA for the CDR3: TGTGCCAGCAGCTTGGGGACAGCGGGGGGCCTTCAGTACTTC. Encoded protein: CASSLGTAGGLQYF. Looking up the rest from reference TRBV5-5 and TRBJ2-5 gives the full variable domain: DAGVTQSPTHLIKTRGQQVTLRCSPISGHKSVSWYQQVLGQGPQFIFQYYEKEERGRGNFPDRFSARQFPNYSSELNVNALLLGDSALYLCASSLGTAGGLQYFGPGTRLLVL.

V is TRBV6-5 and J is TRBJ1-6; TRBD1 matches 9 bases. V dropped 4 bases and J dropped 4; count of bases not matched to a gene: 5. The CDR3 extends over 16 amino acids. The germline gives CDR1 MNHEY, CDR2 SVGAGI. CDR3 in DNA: TGTGCCAGCAGTTCCGGGACAGGGTCGTATAATTCACCCCTCCACTTT. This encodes CASSSGTGSYNSPLHF.

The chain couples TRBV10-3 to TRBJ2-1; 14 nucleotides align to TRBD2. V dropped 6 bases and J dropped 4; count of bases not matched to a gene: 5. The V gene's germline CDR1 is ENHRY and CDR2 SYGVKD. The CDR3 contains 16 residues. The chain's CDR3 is CAIRPRTSGGYNEQFF. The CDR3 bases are TGTGCCATCAGGCCCAGGACTAGCGGGGGGTACAATGAGCAGTTCTTC.

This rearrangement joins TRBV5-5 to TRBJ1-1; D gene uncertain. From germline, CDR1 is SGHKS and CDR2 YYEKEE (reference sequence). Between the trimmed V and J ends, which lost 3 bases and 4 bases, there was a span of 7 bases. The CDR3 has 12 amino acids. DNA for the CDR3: TGTGCCAGCAGCTCGAGAGGCACTGAAGCTTTCTTT. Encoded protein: CASSSRGTEAFF.